The following is a TCR beta chain sequence with its context. As yet, its antigen is unknown. Via MiXCR, TCRdb re-called the 5' RACE reads, giving one row per CDR3 protein. The sample yields about 130,000 distinct CDR3 sequences, around 13% seen once. The sample is drawn from a study of CD8 T cells in ankylosing spondylitis. Study-wide findings and caveats: Prior work had noted some motif variants in reactive arthritis blood and synovial fluid. CD8+ cells made up the disease-linked clones, which were relatively rare in peripheral blood. Blood from ankylosing spondylitis patients appeared to carry a characteristic roughly 8-variant TCR beta motif. Disease-associated clones were reportedly significantly overrepresented in matched ankylosing spondylitis synovial fluid.

V lost 5 bases, J lost 4 bases, and 4 bases stayed unmatched. The V gene's germline CDR1 is MNHNS and CDR2 SASEGT. The CDR3 has 13 residues. The chain joins TRBV6-1 to TRBJ2-7; 8 nucleotides agree with TRBD2. This TCR was sampled from a female donor with ankylosing spondylitis or in good health (not recorded which). Sequences were obtained from blood, either unsorted or a sorted T cell fraction (not recorded which). CDR3 amino acids: CASSPSGSYEQYF. DNA for the CDR3: TGTGCCAGCAGTCCGAGCGGGAGTTACGAGCAGTACTTC.